Listed here are 20 T cell receptor beta chains from one sample, sequenced in a study of T cells in Graves' hyperthyroidism and ophthalmopathy. Amplified regions were TCR beta CDR3 sequences from RNA transcripts. In the first-round RT-PCR of the TCR CDR3, the HTBI primer set was used. TCRdb independently ran MiXCR on the multiplex PCR reads; one entry per CDR3 protein. The profile shows some 440,000 distinct CDR3 sequences, 15% to 18% of them singletons. Specimen: blood. Source of these receptors: a young woman with Graves' hyperthyroidism.

This clonotype was seen many times. The chain carries TRBV10-2 and TRBJ2-7; no firm D call. V lost 8 bases and J 0 bases, leaving 8 bases between the germline ends. CDR3 length: 12 amino acids. The germline V gene has CDR1 WSHSY and CDR2 SAAADI. Here the CDR3 DNA reads TGCGCCAGCGGTGCACTCTCCTACGAGCAGTACTTC. Its translation is CASGALSYEQYF.

The genes are TRBV6-1 and TRBJ2-7, with unresolved D. V was pared by 5 bases and J by 0 bases, with 14 bases between. The germline V gene encodes CDR1 MNHNS and CDR2 SASEGT. The CDR3 contains 15 residues. The CDR3 reads CASSPNLLTSYEQYF. The CDR3, as DNA: TGTGCCAGCAGTCCCAACCTACTAACCTCCTACGAGCAGTACTTC.

Many counts were recorded for this clonotype. The gene calls are TRBV7-2 and TRBJ2-7; TRBD2 agrees at 7 bases. V lost 4 bases and J lost 4; bases outside the gene matches: 10. The CDR3 covers 15 residues. Per germline, CDR1 SGHTA and CDR2 FQGNSA. The CDR3 loop is CASSSEAGLRYEQYF. The CDR3 nucleotides are TGTGCCAGCAGCTCGGAAGCGGGGTTGAGGTACGAGCAGTACTTC.

This clonotype was observed many times. The J gene is TRBJ2-6, the V gene TRBV2; D is unclear. Trimming cost V 4 bases and J 2 bases, with 15 bases left between them. Germline loops: CDR1 SNHLY, CDR2 FYNNEI. This CDR3 comprises 17 residues. In DNA, the CDR3 is TGTGCCAGCAGTGCGGAGTCTGTTTTTCCTGGGGCCAACGTCCTGACTTTC. As protein: CASSAESVFPGANVLTF.

The rearrangement links TRBV7-9 to TRBJ2-2; D remains ambiguous. Per germline, CDR1 SEHNR and CDR2 FQNEAQ (reference sequence). The length of the CDR3 is 12 residues. V lost 8 bases and J lost 6, with 10 bases in between. The CDR3 is CASFVGSGELFF. The CDR3 nucleotides read TGTGCCAGCTTTGTGGGGTCCGGGGAGCTGTTTTTT. Full variable domain (rest looked up from reference TRBV7-9 and TRBJ2-2): DTGVSQNPRHKITKRGQNVTFRCDPISEHNRLYWYRQTLGQGPEFLTYFQNEAQLEKSRLLSDRFSAERPKGSFSTLEIQRTEQGDSAMYLCASFVGSGELFFGEGSRLTVL.

This clonotype was seen at least ten times. The chain carries TRBV7-2 and TRBJ2-5; 13 bases agree with TRBD2. Germline lookup yields CDR1 SGHTA and CDR2 FQGNSA. CDR3 size: 16 residues. V was pared by 5 bases and J by 3 bases, with 6 bases of the junction left unmatched. The CDR3 region has the DNA TGTGCCAGCAGCCCCCGACTAGCGGGGGGCGAAGAGACCCAGTACTTC. This codes for CASSPRLAGGEETQYF.

This clonotype was observed many times. J is TRBJ1-2 and V is TRBV7-2; D is perhaps TRBD1 (6 bases). Between the trimmed V and J ends, which lost 3 bases and 2 bases, there was a span of 13 bases. This CDR3 region has 15 residues. The germline gives CDR1 SGHTA, CDR2 FQGNSA. CDR3 sequence reads: CASSLDSFVNYGYTF. The DNA of the CDR3 is TGTGCCAGCAGCTTGGACAGCTTCGTCAACTATGGCTACACCTTC.

This clonotype was observed a few times. The gene calls are TRBV20-1 and TRBJ1-4; D not certain. The CDR3 is 14 residues long. Per the germline V gene, CDR1 is DFQATT and CDR2 is SNEGSKA (reference sequence). The V and J ends lost 2 bases and 9 bases respectively, with 16 bases between them. This chain's CDR3 is CSARRAAAAKKLFF. The CDR3 nucleotides read TGCAGTGCTAGAAGGGCTGCTGCGGCGAAAAAACTGTTTTTT.

The chain recombines TRBV12-3 or TRBV12-4 with TRBJ2-5; D could derive from TRBD1 or TRBD2 (5 bases each). V was clipped by 1 base and J by 5 bases, with 11 bases between them. The length of the CDR3 is 14 residues. As DNA, the CDR3 is TGTGCCAGCAGTTTAGTCGGGGCTCTGGAGACCCAGTACTTC. As protein: CASSLVGALETQYF.

There are a few counts of this clonotype. The chain recombines TRBV27 with TRBJ2-7, with D possibly being TRBD1 (7 bases). Germline CDR1 is MNHEY and CDR2 is SMNVEV (reference sequence). The CDR3 runs to 15 residues. With 5 bases removed from V and 3 bases from J, the gap between germline ends came to 17 bases. The CDR3 region has the DNA TGTGCCAGCAGTGCCGCGGGACAGTATCTCTACGAGCAGTACTTC. Translating it yields CASSAAGQYLYEQYF.

This clonotype was counted a few times. J is TRBJ1-2 and V is TRBV16; the D is unclear. The CDR3 consists of 11 residues. Trimming stripped 0 bases from V and 6 bases from J, with 2 bases between. CDR1 KGHSY and CDR2 FQNENV come from the germline V gene. The CDR3 DNA reads as TGTGCCAGCAGCCAATCGAATGGCTACACCTTC. The encoded protein is CASSQSNGYTF.

This clonotype showed up just a few times. This rearrangement joins TRBV7-2 to TRBJ1-3; 7 nucleotides agree with TRBD1. The trim removed 5 bases at V and 4 bases at J, leaving 8 bases unmatched. The CDR3 consists of 15 residues. In germline, CDR1 is SGHTA, CDR2 FQGNSA. The CDR3 DNA reads as TGTGCCAGCAGCCCAGAGGGGACAGAAGGAAACACCATATATTTT. This encodes CASSPEGTEGNTIYF.

This clonotype was recorded at least ten times. J is TRBJ2-1 and V is TRBV4-2; 7 bases line up with TRBD2. This CDR3 region has 15 residues. V lost 0 bases to trimming and J lost 3 bases; unmatched junction nucleotides: 2. CDR1 and CDR2 from the germline V gene are LGHNA and YNFKEQ. The CDR3 region is CASSQEASGYNEQFF. Here the CDR3 DNA reads TGTGCCAGCAGCCAAGAGGCTAGCGGCTACAATGAGCAGTTCTTC.

This clonotype has a handful of counts. The CDR3 region is CASSATGSGNTIYF. The DNA of the CDR3 is TGTGCCAGCAGTGCTACAGGGTCTGGAAACACCATATATTTT. V usage is TRBV28 and J usage is TRBJ1-3; D may be TRBD1 (6 bases). The CDR3 extends over 14 amino acids. Trimming removed 5 bases from V and 1 base from J, with 9 bases in between. Germline assignment: CDR1 MDHEN and CDR2 SYDVKM.

The chain combines TRBV5-1 with TRBJ2-1; the D gene is possibly TRBD1 (5 bases). The germline V and J ends were trimmed by 2 bases and 15 bases, with 12 bases remaining between them. Germline V CDR1 and CDR2: SGHRS, YFSETQ. The CDR3 spans 11 residues. This CDR3 is CASSLTGPRFF. In DNA form, the CDR3 reads TGCGCCAGCAGCTTAACAGGTCCGCGGTTCTTC.

The table lists this clonotype with many counts. The chain combines TRBV18 with TRBJ1-1; TRBD1 is a possible D gene (6 bases). The CDR3 spans 14 residues. The V gene's germline CDR1 is KGHSH and CDR2 LQKENI. V was pared by 6 bases and J by 1 base, with 12 bases between. CDR3 sequence: CASSLADRNTEAFF. CDR3 coding DNA: TGTGCCAGCTCGCTAGCGGACAGGAACACTGAAGCTTTCTTT.

This clonotype has a handful of counts. For the CDR3, the DNA is TGTGCCAGCACCCCCAGGGCGAAGGGAGGCTACACCTTC. As protein: CASTPRAKGGYTF. The chain has TRBV12-3 or TRBV12-4 and TRBJ1-2; weak D call: TRBD1 (5 bases). The ends were cut back, 7 bases at V and 8 bases at J, with 17 bases in the middle. The CDR3 consists of 13 residues.

This clonotype was counted a few times. This chain links TRBV20-1 with TRBJ2-2; no clear D gene. V was cut by 0 bases and J by 5 bases, with 13 bases left in between. The CDR3 covers 15 residues. Looked up from germline, CDR1 is DFQATT and CDR2 is SNEGSKA (reference sequence). CDR3: CSARDGKGNTGELFF. In DNA form, the CDR3 reads TGCAGTGCTAGAGATGGTAAAGGGAATACCGGGGAGCTGTTTTTT.

This clonotype was observed many times. The V call is TRBV12-3 or TRBV12-4, the J call TRBJ2-3; 8 positions agree with TRBD1. V was clipped by 6 bases and J by 3 bases; unmatched bases: 8. CDR3 size: 15 residues. CDR3 loop: CASSRQGSRTDTQYF. CDR3 DNA sequence: TGTGCCAGCAGCAGACAGGGGTCGAGGACAGATACGCAGTATTTT.

This clonotype has a count of ten or more. This chain connects TRBV2 to TRBJ2-7, with D maybe TRBD1 (5 bases). Germline V lookup: CDR1 SNHLY, CDR2 FYNNEI. V gave up 6 bases and J gave up 6 bases, with 15 bases separating them. This CDR3 spans 13 amino acids. The CDR3 loop reads CASSVTVLGEQYF. CDR3 DNA: TGTGCCAGCAGCGTGACAGTGCTGGGCGAGCAGTACTTC.